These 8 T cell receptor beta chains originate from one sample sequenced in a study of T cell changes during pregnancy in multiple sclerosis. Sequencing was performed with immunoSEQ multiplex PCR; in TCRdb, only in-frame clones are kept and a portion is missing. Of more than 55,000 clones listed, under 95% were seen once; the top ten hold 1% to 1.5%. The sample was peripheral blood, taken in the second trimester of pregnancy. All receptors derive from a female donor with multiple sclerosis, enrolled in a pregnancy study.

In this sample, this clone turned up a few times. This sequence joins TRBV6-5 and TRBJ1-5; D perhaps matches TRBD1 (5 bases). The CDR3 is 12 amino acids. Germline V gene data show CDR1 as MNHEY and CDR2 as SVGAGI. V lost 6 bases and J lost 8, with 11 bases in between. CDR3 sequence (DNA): TGTGCCAGCAGGAACTTAGGGGAGCCCCAGCATTTT. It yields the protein CASRNLGEPQHF.

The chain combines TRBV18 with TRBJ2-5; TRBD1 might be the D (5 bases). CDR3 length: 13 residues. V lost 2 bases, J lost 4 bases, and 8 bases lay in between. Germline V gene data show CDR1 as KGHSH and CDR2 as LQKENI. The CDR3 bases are TGTGCCAGCTCACCAGCTGGGGCAGAGACCCAGTACTTC. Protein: CASSPAGAETQYF.

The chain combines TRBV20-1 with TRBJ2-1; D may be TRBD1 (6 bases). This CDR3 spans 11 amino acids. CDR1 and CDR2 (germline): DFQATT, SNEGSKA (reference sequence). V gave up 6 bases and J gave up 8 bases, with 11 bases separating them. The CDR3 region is CSALRQDEQFF. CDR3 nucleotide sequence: TGCAGTGCGCTCCGACAGGATGAGCAGTTCTTC.

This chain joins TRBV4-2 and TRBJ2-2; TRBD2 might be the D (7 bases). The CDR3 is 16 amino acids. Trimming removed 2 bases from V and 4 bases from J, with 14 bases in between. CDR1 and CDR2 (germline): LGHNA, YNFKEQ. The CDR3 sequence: CASSQKGGGATGELFF. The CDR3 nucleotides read TGTGCCAGCAGCCAAAAAGGGGGAGGGGCCACCGGGGAGCTGTTTTTT.

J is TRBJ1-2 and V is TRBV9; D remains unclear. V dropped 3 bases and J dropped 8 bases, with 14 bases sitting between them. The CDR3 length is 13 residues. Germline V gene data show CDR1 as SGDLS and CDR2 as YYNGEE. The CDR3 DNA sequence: TGTGCCAGCAGCGCGTCCCCCGACGGGGGCTACACCTTC. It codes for CASSASPDGGYTF. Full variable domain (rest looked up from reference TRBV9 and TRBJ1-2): DSGVTQTPKHLITATGQRVTLRCSPRSGDLSVYWYQQSLDQGLQFLIQYYNGEERAKGNILERFSAQQFPDLHSELNLSSLELGDSALYFCASSASPDGGYTFGSGTRLTVV.

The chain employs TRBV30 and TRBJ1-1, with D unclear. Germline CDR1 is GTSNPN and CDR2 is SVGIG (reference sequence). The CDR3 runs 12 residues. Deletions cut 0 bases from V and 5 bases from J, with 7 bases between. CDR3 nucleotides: TGTGCCTGGAGTGTATGGGAGACTGAAGCTTTCTTT. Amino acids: CAWSVWETEAFF.

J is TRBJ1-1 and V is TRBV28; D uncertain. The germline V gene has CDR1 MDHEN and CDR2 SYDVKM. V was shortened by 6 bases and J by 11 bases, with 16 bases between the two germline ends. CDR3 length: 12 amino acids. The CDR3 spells CASRPRLPGAFF. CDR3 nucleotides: TGTGCCAGCAGGCCACGACTGCCGGGGGCTTTCTTT.

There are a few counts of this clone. CDR3 sequence: CASSEDSGKYNEQFF. The CDR3 bases are TGTGCCAGCAGTGAAGACAGCGGGAAATACAATGAGCAGTTCTTC. J is TRBJ2-1 and V is TRBV6-1; TRBD2 aligns across 7 bases. CDR1 MNHNS and CDR2 SASEGT come from the germline V gene. The CDR3 loop spans 15 amino acids. The V and J ends lost 1 base and 4 bases, in that order; junction bases with no gene match: 4.